This T cell receptor beta chain was obtained from a study of blood T cells in healthy people across ages. This CDR3 is 14 amino acids long. Germline V lookup: CDR1 SGHVS, CDR2 FQNEAQ. V dropped 7 bases and J dropped 10 bases, with 20 bases sitting between them. Extractions gave at least 5 micrograms of total RNA per sample. Study-wide results and limits: Significant beta diversity loss was already apparent by age roughly 38, declining roughly linearly. The donors' CMV status was not determined, possibly confounding changes in expanded clonotypes.

The second PCR ran roughly 6 to 11 cycles with a sample-barcoded 5' primer and J-beta primers. One entry per CDR3 protein, called by TCRdb with MiXCR from the 5' RACE reads. The data hold hundreds of thousands of distinct CDR3 sequences, with over 45% observed a single time. Turning to this clonotype: What it binds is unknown.

This sequence originates from a man aged 55 to 70 in good health. The V gene is TRBV7-8, the J gene TRBJ2-1; D might be TRBD1 or TRBD2, each matching 6 bases. The sequenced material came from blood. This CDR3 is CASTVGGTYYEQFF. The CDR3 DNA sequence: TGTGCCAGCACCGTCGGAGGGACATATTACGAGCAGTTCTTC.